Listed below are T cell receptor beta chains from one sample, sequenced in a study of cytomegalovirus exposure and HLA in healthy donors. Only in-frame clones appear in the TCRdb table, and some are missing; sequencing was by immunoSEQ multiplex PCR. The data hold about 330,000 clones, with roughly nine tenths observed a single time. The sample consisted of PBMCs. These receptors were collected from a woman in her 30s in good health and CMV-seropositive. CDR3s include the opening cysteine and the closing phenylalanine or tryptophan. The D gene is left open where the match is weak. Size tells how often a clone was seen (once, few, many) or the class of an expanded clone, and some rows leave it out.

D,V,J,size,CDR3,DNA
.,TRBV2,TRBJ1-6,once,CASSEGRVYNSPLHF,TGTGCCAGCAGTGAGGGTAGGGTCTATAATTCACCCCTCCACTTT
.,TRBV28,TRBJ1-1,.,CASSLWAQAFF,TGTGCCAGCAGTTTATGGGCCCAAGCTTTCTTT
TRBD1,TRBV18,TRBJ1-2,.,CASSEQGANYGYTF,TGTGCCAGCTCGGAACAGGGGGCTAACTATGGCTACACCTTC
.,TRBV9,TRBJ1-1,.,CASSVVRANTEAFF,TGTGCCAGCAGCGTAGTTCGTGCGAACACTGAAGCTTTCTTT
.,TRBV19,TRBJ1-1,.,CASSIGQLRGEAFF,TGTGCCAGTAGTATCGGACAGCTCAGGGGTGAAGCTTTCTTT
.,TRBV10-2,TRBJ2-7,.,CASSESLGAAYEQYF,TGCGCCAGCAGTGAGTCGTTGGGGGCCGCCTACGAGCAGTACTTC
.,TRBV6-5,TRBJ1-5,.,CASSSLQGLWQPQHF,TGTGCCAGCAGTTCCCTACAGGGCCTGTGGCAGCCCCAGCATTTT
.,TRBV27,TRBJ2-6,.,CASSLSEAGPHPPWANVLTF,TGTGCCAGCAGTTTATCGGAGGCGGGACCACATCCCCCCTGGGCCAACGTCCTGACTTTC
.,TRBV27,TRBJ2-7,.,CASSLSSPYEQYF,TGTGCCAGCAGTTTATCGTCACCCTACGAGCAGTACTTC
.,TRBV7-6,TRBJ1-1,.,CASSPLGGVGTEAFF,TGTGCCAGCAGCCCACTGGGGGGGGTCGGCACTGAAGCTTTCTTT
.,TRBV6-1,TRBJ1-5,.,CASSELTVLNQPQHF,TGTGCCAGCAGTGAACTGACAGTCCTCAATCAGCCCCAGCATTTT
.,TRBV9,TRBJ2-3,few,CASSASRTRHTDTQYF,TGTGCCAGCAGCGCCTCCAGGACGAGGCACACAGATACGCAGTATTTT
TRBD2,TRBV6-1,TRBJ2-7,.,CASSGGRDPGYEQYF,TGTGCCAGCAGTGGGGGGAGGGATCCCGGCTACGAGCAGTACTTC